This T cell receptor beta chain was captured by sequencing in a study of response to subunit inactivated influenza vaccine. TCRdb ran MiXCR on the RT-PCR reads and lists one entry per CDR3 protein. Found here are about 500,000 distinct CDR3 sequences, about 17% of them singletons; the top ten hold about 3%. The CDR3 length is 13 residues. V lost 0 bases and J 8 bases, leaving 11 bases between the germline ends. The V gene's germline CDR1 is SGDLS and CDR2 YYNGEE. Study-wide points: After each seasonal influenza vaccination, few new T cells are recruited, the authors suggested.

Details on this clonotype: Its antigen remains unidentified.

The chain recombines TRBV9 with TRBJ1-1; D possibly corresponds to TRBD1 (6 bases). The receptor's source is a man in his fifties or sixties who received an inactivated influenza vaccine. This specimen consisted of CD4+ T cells sorted from PBMCs, obtained roughly 24 months after vaccination. CDR3 DNA sequence: TGTGCCAGCAGCGTAGGAGGGGGGCCCGAAGCTTTCTTT. It translates to CASSVGGGPEAFF.